This T cell receptor beta chain was sequenced during a study of cytomegalovirus exposure and HLA in healthy donors. Study-level points and caveats: Researchers catalogued about 150 TCR beta chains as cytomegalovirus-associated. Rare sequences made up most TCRs, while some public TCRs were found in many donors.

The approximately 120-subject validation cohort, separate from the approximately 660-subject first cohort, included the donors. Per the germline V gene, CDR1 is SQVTM and CDR2 is ANQGSEA. The CDR3 runs to 18 residues. The V gene end was trimmed by 4 bases and the J gene end by 4 bases; junction bases not matched to a gene: 18. The table came from immunoSEQ multiplex PCR; TCRdb's copy has only in-frame clones and leaves some out. The sample shows about 110,000 clones, 88% of them seen only once. As concerns this clone: Antigen specificity is unknown.

The receptor's source is a woman under 40 in good health and CMV-seropositive. The chain has TRBV29-1 and TRBJ2-3; 9 nucleotides align to TRBD1. What was sequenced was PBMCs. CDR3 DNA: TGCAGCGTTGGTTGGGACAGGGCAAGGCGGGTAGCGCCAGATACGCAGTATTTT. Encoded protein: CSVGWDRARRVAPDTQYF.